This T cell receptor (beta chain) was profiled in a study of long-term antiretroviral therapy in people with HIV. About the research overall: The earliest samples came about a decade before the 2015 immediate-ART recommendation.

V shed 4 bases, J shed 8 bases, and the junction held 4 bases outside the gene matches. This CDR3 is built from 13 residues. Per germline, CDR1 SGHTA and CDR2 FQGTGA. At survey level, the immunoSEQ assay was run in its v3.0 version. TCRdb's table, derived via immunoSEQ multiplex PCR, lists solely in-frame clones and lacks some. This sample has fewer than 40,000 clones, with around 97% found just once. The sample was unsorted PBMCs, taken 6.9 years after starting antiretroviral therapy. The receptor was isolated from a young man with HIV. The J gene is TRBJ2-2, the V gene TRBV7-3; 7 bases line up with TRBD1. This chain's CDR3 is CASSSTDRGELFF. In nucleotides, the CDR3 is TGTGCCAGCAGCTCAACGGACAGGGGGGAGCTGTTTTTT. Complete variable domain (other parts from reference TRBV7-3 and TRBJ2-2): GAGVSQTPSNKVTEKGKYVELRCDPISGHTALYWYRQSLGQGPEFLIYFQGTGAADDSGLPNDRFFAVRPEGSVSTLKIQRTERGDSAVYLCASSSTDRGELFFGEGSRLTVL.